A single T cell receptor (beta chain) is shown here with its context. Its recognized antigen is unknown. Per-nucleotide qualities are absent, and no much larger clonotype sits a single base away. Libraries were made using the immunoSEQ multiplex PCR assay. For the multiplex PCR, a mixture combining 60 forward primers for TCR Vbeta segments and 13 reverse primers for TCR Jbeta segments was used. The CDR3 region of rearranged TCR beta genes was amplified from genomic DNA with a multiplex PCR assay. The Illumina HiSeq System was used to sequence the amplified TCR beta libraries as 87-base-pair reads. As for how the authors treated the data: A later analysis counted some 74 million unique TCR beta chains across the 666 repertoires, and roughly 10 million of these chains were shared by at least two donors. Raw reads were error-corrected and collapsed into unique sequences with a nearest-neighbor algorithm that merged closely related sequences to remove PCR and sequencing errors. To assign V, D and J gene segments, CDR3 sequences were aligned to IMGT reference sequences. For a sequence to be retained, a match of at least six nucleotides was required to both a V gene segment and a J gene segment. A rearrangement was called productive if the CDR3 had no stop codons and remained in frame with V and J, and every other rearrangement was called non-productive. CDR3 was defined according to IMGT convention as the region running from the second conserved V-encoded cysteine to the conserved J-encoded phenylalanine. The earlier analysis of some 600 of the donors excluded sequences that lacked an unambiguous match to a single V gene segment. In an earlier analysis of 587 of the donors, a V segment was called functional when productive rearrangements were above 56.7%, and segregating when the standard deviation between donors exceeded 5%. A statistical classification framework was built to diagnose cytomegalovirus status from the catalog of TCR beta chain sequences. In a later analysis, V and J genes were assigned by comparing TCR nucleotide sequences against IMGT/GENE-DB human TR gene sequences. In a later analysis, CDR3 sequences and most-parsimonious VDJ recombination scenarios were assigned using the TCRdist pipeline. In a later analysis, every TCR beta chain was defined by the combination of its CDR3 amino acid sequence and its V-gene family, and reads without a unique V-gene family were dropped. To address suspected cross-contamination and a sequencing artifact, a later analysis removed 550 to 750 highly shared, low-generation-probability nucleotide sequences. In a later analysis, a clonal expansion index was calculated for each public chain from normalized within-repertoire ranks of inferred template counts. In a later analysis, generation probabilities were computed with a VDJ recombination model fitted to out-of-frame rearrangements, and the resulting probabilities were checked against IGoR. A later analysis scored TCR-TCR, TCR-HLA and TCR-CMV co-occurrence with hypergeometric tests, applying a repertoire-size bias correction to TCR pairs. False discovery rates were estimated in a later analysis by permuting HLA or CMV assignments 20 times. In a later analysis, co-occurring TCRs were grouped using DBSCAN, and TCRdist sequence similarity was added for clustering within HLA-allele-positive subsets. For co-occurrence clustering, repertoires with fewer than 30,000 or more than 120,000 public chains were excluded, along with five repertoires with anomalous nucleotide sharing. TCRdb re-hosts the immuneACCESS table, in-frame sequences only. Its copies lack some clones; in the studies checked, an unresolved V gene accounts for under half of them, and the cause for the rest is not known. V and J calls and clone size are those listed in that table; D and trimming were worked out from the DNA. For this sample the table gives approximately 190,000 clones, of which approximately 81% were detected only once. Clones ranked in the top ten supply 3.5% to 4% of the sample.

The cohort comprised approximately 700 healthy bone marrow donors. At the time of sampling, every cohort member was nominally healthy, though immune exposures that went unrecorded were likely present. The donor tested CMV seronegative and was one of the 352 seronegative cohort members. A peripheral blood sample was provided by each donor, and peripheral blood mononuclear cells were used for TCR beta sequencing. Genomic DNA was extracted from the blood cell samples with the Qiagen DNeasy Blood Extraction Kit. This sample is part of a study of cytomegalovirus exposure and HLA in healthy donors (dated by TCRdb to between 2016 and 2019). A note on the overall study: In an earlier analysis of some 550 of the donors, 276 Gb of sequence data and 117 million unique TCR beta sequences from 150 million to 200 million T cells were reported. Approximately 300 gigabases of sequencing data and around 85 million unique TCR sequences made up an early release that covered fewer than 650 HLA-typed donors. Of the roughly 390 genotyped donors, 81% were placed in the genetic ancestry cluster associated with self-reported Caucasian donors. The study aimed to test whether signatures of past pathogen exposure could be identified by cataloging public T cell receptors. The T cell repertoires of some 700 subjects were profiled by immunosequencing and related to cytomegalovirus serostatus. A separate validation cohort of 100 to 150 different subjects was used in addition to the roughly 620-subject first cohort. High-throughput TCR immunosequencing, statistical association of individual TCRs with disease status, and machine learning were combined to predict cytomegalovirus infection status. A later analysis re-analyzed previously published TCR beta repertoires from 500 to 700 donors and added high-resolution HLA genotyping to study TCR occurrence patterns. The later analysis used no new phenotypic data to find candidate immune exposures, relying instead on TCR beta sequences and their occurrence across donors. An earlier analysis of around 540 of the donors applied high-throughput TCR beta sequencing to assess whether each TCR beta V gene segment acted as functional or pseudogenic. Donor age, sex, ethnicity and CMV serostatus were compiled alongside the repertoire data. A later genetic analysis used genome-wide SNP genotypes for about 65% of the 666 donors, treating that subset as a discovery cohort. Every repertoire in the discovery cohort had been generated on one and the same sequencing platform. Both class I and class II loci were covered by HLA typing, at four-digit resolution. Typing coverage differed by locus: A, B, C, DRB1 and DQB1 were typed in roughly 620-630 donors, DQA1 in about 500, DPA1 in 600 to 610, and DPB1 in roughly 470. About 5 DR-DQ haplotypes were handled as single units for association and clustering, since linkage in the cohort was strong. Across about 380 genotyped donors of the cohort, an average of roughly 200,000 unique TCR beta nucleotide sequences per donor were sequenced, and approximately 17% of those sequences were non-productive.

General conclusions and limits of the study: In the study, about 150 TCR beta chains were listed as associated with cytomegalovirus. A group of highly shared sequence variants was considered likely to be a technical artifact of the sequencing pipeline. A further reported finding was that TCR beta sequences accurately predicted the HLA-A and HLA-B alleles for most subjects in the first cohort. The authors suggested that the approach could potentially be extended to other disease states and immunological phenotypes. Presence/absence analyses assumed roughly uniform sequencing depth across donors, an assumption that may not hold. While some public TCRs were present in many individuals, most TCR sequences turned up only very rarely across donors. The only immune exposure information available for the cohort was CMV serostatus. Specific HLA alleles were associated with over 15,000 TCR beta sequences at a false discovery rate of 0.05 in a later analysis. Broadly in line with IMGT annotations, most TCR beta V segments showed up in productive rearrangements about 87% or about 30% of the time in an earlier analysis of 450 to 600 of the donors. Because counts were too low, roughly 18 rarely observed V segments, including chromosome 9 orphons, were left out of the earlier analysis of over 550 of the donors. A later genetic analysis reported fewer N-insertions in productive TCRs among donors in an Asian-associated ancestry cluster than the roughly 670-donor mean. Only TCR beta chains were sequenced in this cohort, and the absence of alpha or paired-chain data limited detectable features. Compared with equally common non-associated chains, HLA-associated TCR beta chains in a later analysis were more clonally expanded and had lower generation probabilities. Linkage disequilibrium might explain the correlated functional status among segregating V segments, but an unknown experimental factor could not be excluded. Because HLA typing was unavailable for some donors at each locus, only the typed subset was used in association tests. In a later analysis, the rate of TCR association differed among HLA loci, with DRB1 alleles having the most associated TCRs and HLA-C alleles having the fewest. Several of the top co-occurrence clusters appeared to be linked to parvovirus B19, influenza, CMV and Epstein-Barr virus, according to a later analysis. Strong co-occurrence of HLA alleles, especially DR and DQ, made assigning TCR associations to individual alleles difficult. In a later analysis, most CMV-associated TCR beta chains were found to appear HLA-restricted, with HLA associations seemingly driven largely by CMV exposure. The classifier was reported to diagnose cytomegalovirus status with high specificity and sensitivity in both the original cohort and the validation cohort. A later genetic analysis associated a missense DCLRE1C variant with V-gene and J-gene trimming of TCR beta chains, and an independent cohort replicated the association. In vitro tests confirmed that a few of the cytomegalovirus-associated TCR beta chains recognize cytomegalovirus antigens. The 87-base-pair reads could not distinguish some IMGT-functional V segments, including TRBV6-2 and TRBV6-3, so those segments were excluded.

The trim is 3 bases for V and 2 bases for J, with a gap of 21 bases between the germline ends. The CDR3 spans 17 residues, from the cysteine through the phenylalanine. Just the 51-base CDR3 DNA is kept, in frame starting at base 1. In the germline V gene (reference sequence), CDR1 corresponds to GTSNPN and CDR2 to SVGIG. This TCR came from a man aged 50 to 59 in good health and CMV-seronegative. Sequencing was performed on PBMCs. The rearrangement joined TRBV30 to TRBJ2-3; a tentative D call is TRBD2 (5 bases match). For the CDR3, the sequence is CAWRGLKDSVVTDTQYF. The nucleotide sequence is TGTGCCTGGAGAGGGCTGAAGGACTCAGTCGTCACAGATACGCAGTATTTT.